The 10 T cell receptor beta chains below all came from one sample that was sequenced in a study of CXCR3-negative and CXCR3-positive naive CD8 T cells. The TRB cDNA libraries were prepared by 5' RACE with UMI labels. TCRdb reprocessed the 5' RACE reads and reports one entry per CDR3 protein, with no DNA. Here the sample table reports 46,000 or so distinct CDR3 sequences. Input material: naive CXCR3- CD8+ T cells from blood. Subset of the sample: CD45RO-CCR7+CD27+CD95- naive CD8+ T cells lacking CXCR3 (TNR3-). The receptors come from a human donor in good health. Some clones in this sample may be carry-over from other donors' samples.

The CDR3 region is CASSQRGDRAYEQYF. The chain links TRBV2 to TRBJ2-7; TCRdb returns TRBD1, unconfirmable since there is no DNA. The CDR3 contains 15 residues. Germline CDR1 is SNHLY and CDR2 is FYNNEI.

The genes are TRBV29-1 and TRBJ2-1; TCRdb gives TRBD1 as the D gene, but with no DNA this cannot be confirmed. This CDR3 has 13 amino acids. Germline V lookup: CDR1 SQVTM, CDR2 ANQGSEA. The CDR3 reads CSVVGRVDNEQFF.

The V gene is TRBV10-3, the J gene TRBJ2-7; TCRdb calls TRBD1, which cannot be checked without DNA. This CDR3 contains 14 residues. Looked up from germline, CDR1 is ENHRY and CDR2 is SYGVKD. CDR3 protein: CAISAHDRAHEQYF.

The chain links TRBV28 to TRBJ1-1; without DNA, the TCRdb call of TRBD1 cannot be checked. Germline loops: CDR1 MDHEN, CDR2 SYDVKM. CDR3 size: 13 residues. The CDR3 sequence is CAVVSPGTIGAFF.

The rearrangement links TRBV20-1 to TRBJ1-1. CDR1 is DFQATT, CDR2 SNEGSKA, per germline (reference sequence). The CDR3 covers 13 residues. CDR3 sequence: CSARDTMNTEAFF.

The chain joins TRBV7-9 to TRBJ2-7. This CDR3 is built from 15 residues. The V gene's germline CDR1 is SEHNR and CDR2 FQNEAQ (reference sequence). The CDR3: CASSLDVGGYYEQYF.

The CDR3 is CASSLARGLALFYEQYF. V is TRBV12-3 or TRBV12-4 and J is TRBJ2-7; checking the TCRdb D call of TRBD2 is not possible without DNA. The CDR3 length is 17 residues.

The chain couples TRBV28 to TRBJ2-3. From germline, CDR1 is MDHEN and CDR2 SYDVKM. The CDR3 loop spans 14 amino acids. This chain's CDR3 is CASSQDWDTDTQYF.

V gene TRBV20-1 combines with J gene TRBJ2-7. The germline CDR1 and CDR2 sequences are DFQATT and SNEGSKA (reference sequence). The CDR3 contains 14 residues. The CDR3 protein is CSAREGSSIYEQYF.

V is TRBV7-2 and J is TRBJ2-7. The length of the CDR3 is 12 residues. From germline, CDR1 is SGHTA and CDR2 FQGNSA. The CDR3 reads CASSFDRYEQYF.